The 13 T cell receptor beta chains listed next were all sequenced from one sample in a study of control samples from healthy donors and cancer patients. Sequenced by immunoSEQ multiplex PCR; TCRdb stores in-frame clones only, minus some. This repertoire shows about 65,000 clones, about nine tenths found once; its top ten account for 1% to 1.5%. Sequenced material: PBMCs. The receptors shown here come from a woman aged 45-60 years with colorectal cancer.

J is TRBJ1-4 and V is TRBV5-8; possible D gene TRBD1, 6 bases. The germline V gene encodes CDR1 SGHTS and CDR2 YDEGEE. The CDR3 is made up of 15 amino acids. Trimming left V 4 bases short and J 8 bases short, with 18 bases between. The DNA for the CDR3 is TGTGCCAGCAGCCCAGGGGACGCCGGCCAAGAAAAACTGTTTTTT. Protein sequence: CASSPGDAGQEKLFF.

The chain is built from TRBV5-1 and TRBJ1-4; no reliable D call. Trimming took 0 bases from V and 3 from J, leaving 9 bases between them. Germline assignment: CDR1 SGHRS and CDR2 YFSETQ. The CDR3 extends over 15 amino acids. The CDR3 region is CASSLAAGSNEKLFF. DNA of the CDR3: TGCGCCAGCAGCTTGGCGGCAGGCTCTAATGAAAAACTGTTTTTT.

CDR3 sequence reads: CASSLWCTKPGVGYCTGELFF. CDR3 DNA sequence: TGTGCCAGCAGTTTATGGTGCACTAAACCCGGCGTAGGGTATTGCACCGGGGAGCTGTTTTTT. V gene TRBV28 combines with J gene TRBJ2-2; D gene uncertain. Germline assignment: CDR1 MDHEN and CDR2 SYDVKM. CDR3 length: 21 residues. V dropped 0 bases and J dropped 4 bases, with 27 bases sitting between them.

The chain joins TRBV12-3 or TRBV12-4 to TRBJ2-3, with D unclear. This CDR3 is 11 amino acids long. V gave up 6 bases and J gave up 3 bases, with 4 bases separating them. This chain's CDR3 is CASSRTDTQYF. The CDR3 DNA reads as TGTGCCAGCAGCCGAACAGATACGCAGTATTTT.

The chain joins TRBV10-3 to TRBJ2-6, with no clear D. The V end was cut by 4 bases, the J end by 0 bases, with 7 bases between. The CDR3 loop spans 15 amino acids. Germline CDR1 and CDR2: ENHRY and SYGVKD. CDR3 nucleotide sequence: TGTGCCATCAGTGCTACCTCCTCTGGGGCCAACGTCCTGACTTTC. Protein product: CAISATSSGANVLTF.

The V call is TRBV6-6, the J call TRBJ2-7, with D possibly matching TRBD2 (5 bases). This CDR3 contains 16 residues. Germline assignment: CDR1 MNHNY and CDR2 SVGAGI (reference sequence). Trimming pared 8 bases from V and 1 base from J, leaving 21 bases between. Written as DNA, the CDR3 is TGTGCCAGCTCTCCCGTCAGCGGCAGACCATCCTACGAGCAGTACTTC. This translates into CASSPVSGRPSYEQYF.

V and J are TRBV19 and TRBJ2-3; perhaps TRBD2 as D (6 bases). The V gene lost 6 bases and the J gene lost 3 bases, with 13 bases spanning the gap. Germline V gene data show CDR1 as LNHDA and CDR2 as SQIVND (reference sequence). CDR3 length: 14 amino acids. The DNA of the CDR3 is TGTGCCAGTAGGCCCCTTGGGGGGACAGATACGCAGTATTTT. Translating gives CASRPLGGTDTQYF.

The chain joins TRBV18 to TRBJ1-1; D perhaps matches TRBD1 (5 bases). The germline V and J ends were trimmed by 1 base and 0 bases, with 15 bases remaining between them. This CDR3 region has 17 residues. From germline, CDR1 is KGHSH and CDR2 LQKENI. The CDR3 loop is CASSPLGGGKVNTEAFF. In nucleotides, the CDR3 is TGTGCCAGCTCACCACTGGGGGGGGGAAAGGTGAACACTGAAGCTTTCTTT. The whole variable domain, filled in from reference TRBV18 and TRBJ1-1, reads NAGVMQNPRHLVRRRGQEARLRCSPMKGHSHVYWYRQLPEEGLKFMVYLQKENIIDESGMPKERFSAEFPKEGPSILRIQQVVRGDSAAYFCASSPLGGGKVNTEAFFGQGTRLTVV.

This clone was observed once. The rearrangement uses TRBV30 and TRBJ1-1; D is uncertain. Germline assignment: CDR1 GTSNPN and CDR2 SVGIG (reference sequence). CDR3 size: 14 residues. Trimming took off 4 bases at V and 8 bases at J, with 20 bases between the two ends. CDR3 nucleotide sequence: TGTGCCTGGACCGAAGGAGGTTCCGCGATCGAAGCTTTCTTT. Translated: CAWTEGGSAIEAFF.

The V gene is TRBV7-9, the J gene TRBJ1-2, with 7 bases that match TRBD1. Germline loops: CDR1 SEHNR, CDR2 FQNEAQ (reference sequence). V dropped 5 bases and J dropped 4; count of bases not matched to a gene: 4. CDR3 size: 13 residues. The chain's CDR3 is CASSPQGRYGYTF. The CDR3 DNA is TGTGCCAGCAGCCCACAGGGGCGCTATGGCTACACCTTC.

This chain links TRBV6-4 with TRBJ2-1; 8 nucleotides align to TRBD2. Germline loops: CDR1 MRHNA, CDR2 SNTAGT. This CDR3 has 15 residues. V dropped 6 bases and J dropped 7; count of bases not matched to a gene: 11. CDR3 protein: CASRSNAGGLNEQFF. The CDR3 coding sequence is TGTGCCAGCAGAAGTAATGCGGGGGGTTTGAATGAGCAGTTCTTC.

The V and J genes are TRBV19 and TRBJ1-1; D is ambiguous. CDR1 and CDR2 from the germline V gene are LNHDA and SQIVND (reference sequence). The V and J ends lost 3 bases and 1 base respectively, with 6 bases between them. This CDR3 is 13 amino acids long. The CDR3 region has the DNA TGTGCCAGTAGTATCAGAGGGAACACTGAAGCTTTCTTT. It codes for CASSIRGNTEAFF.

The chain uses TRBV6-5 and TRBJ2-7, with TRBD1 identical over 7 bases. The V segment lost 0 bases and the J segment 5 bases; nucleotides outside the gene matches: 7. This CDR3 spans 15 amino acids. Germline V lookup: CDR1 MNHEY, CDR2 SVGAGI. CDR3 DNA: TGTGCCAGCAGTTACTCGGGCGACAGGGTTAACGAGCAGTACTTC. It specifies CASSYSGDRVNEQYF.